This T cell receptor (beta chain) stems from a study of blood T cells in healthy people across ages. Using a J-beta primer mix together with a sample-barcoded 5' primer, a second PCR was run for about 6 to 11 cycles. TCRdb processed the 5' RACE reads anew with MiXCR; each CDR3 protein has one entry. This table holds roughly 2 million distinct CDR3 sequences, just under 50% found once. This clonotype turned up a few times. The sample comprised blood. This clonotype was sampled from a woman aged 40 to 50 in good health.

CDR3: CASRATNNRGQDYGYTF. DNA of the CDR3: TGTGCCAGCAGGGCGACCAATAACAGGGGGCAAGACTATGGCTACACCTTC. The chain employs TRBV9 and TRBJ1-2; 9 bases line up with TRBD1. CDR1 is SGDLS and CDR2 is YYNGEE in the germline V gene. The CDR3 spans 17 residues. Trimming took 5 bases from V and 3 from J; bases not matched to a gene: 14.